The present TCR beta chain was sequenced within a study of T cell responses to AZD1222 COVID-19 vaccine. CDR1 is LNHNV, CDR2 YYDKDF, per germline (reference sequence). V was clipped by 1 base and J by 0 bases, with 8 bases between them. The CDR3 runs to 15 residues. Broader study findings: An increase in Spike-specific TCR breadth and depth was observed after two AZD1222 doses. White British ancestry dominated among donors, who included more females, and clonal diversity was possibly underestimated. Targets within unmutated variant regions were reportedly found for nearly half of spike-specific TCRs. Among vaccine-associated CD4 TCRs, coverage spanned spike, with dominance at 160-218 and 743-854.

Generated by immunoSEQ multiplex PCR, the TCRdb table keeps only in-frame clones and is missing some. The sample records 150,000 or so clones, 85% to 95% being singletons. On this clone: Its antigen remains unknown.

This specimen was peripheral blood, taken on day 0 of AZD1222 vaccination. The rearrangement uses TRBV15 and TRBJ2-3; D is possibly TRBD2 (5 bases). The TCR originated in an adult in good health. CDR3 loop: CATSRGGGSTDTQYF. DNA of the CDR3: TGTGCCACCAGCAGAGGTGGCGGGAGCACAGATACGCAGTATTTT.